This T cell receptor (beta chain) derives from a study of T-cell memory formation after mild COVID-19. The length of the CDR3 is 13 residues. Germline CDR1 and CDR2: SGHTA and FQGNSA. Trimming removed 6 bases from V and 8 bases from J, with 15 bases in between. MiXCR was run by TCRdb on the 5' RACE reads, yielding one entry per CDR3 protein. The data show roughly 450,000 distinct CDR3 sequences, roughly 18% seen once. Overall study findings and caveats: Clones contracting over day 15 to 85 were CD4/CD8 balanced, with later expanders leaning CD4+.

In regard to this clonotype: The antigen is not known.

The TCR originated in a man younger than 30 who had mild COVID-19 (a few samples of this study predate the infection). Cell type and time point are not known. The V gene is TRBV7-2, the J gene TRBJ2-3; possible D gene TRBD2, 5 bases. The sequenced sample was PBMCs or a T cell subset sorted from them (not recorded which). The CDR3 bases are TGTGCCAGCAGTATCTTGGTTGGGAGTACGCAGTATTTT. Translated, it gives CASSILVGSTQYF. The full variable domain, its missing parts supplied by reference TRBV7-2 and TRBJ2-3, is GAGVSQSPSNKVTEKGKDVELRCDPISGHTALYWYRQSLGQGLEFLIYFQGNSAPDKSGLPSDRFSAERTGGSVSTLTIQRTQQEDSAVYLCASSILVGSTQYFGPGTRLTVL.